The rows below give T cell receptor beta chains drawn from one sample of a study of blood T cell repertoires in COVID-19. Generated by immunoSEQ multiplex PCR, the TCRdb table keeps only in-frame clones and is missing some. The profile shows more than 300,000 clones, approximately 87% of them singletons. What was sequenced was peripheral blood. These receptors all come from a woman in her twenties or thirties with COVID-19, enrolled during active disease. The CDR3 runs from the conserved cysteine through the conserved F or W. D genes are given only for firm matches. Size is omitted from some rows. Given values are once, few, many or a class for expanded clones.

V: TRBV18
size: .
J: TRBJ2-1
D: TRBD1
CDR3: CASSPRTGGYNEQFF
DNA: TGTGCCAGCTCACCGCGGACAGGGGGCTACAATGAGCAGTTCTTC

V: TRBV18
size: .
J: TRBJ2-3
D: .
CDR3: CASSPTPGRTDTQYF
DNA: TGTGCCAGCTCACCAACACCAGGTCGCACAGATACGCAGTATTTT

V: TRBV19
size: .
J: TRBJ1-5
D: TRBD1
CDR3: CASTPVGQGHQPQHF
DNA: TGTGCCAGCACCCCCGTCGGACAGGGCCATCAGCCCCAGCATTTT

V: TRBV11-2
size: .
J: TRBJ2-3
D: .
CDR3: CASFKRELGTDTQYF
DNA: TGTGCCAGCTTCAAGAGGGAGCTAGGCACAGATACGCAGTATTTT

V: TRBV11-3
size: .
J: TRBJ1-1
D: TRBD1
CDR3: CASSDSRTGGGTEAFF
DNA: TGTGCCAGCAGCGATTCCCGGACAGGGGGCGGCACTGAAGCTTTCTTT

V: TRBV10-2
size: .
J: TRBJ1-5
D: .
CDR3: CASTQTQGPNQPQHF
DNA: TGCGCCAGCACTCAAACTCAGGGGCCCAATCAGCCCCAGCATTTT

V: TRBV30
size: .
J: TRBJ2-5
D: .
CDR3: CAWQGQETQYF
DNA: TGTGCCTGGCAGGGGCAAGAGACCCAGTACTTC

V: TRBV5-6
size: .
J: TRBJ1-1
D: TRBD1
CDR3: CASSLGDRTSTEAFF
DNA: TGTGCCAGCAGCTTGGGGGACAGGACTTCCACTGAAGCTTTCTTT

V: TRBV27
size: .
J: TRBJ1-2
D: .
CDR3: CASSFREGHGYTF
DNA: TGTGCCAGCAGTTTCAGGGAGGGGCACGGCTACACCTTC

V: TRBV10-2
size: .
J: TRBJ1-2
D: .
CDR3: CASSEGLGGGYTF
DNA: TGCGCCAGCAGTGAGGGGTTAGGAGGTGGCTACACCTTC

V: TRBV7-2
size: .
J: TRBJ2-3
D: TRBD2
CDR3: CASSLDGRGGLSTDTQYF
DNA: TGTGCCAGCAGCTTAGACGGCCGGGGAGGGCTTAGCACAGATACGCAGTATTTT

V: TRBV2
size: .
J: TRBJ2-7
D: .
CDR3: CASSAGEAYEQYF
DNA: TGTGCCAGCAGTGCGGGGGAAGCCTACGAGCAGTACTTC

V: TRBV11-2
size: .
J: TRBJ2-3
D: .
CDR3: CASSSLGGDTQYF
DNA: TGTGCCAGCAGCTCTCTGGGGGGAGATACGCAGTATTTT

V: TRBV28
size: .
J: TRBJ1-1
D: .
CDR3: CASGRQSVKAFF
DNA: TGTGCCAGCGGAAGACAGTCCGTAAAAGCTTTCTTT

V: TRBV28
size: few
J: TRBJ1-5
D: TRBD1
CDR3: CASSPDRGYQPQHF
DNA: TGTGCCAGCAGTCCCGACAGGGGGTATCAGCCCCAGCATTTT

V: TRBV6-5
size: .
J: TRBJ1-6
D: .
CDR3: CASKRGRNSPLHF
DNA: TGTGCCAGCAAGAGAGGGCGGAATTCACCCCTCCACTTT

V: TRBV2
size: .
J: TRBJ2-2
D: .
CDR3: CASKRRSDTGELFF
DNA: TGTGCCAGCAAACGAAGGAGCGACACCGGGGAGCTGTTTTTT

V: TRBV2
size: .
J: TRBJ2-5
D: TRBD2
CDR3: CASSEQAGGATQYF
DNA: TGTGCCAGCAGTGAACAGGCGGGAGGGGCGACCCAGTACTTC

V: TRBV2
size: .
J: TRBJ2-7
D: TRBD1
CDR3: CATQGQGRSYEQYF
DNA: TGTGCCACACAGGGACAGGGGCGCTCCTACGAGCAGTACTTC

V: TRBV28
size: .
J: TRBJ2-1
D: TRBD2
CDR3: CASSRLAPSYNEQFF
DNA: TGTGCCAGCAGTCGACTAGCCCCCTCCTACAATGAGCAGTTCTTC

V: TRBV10-1
size: few
J: TRBJ1-4
D: .
CDR3: CASSESRRGANEKLFF
DNA: TGCGCCAGCAGTGAGTCGAGGCGCGGGGCTAATGAAAAACTGTTTTTT

V: TRBV29-1
size: .
J: TRBJ2-2
D: .
CDR3: CSVEELPGELFF
DNA: TGCAGCGTTGAAGAACTTCCCGGGGAGCTGTTTTTT

V: TRBV6-5
size: few
J: TRBJ1-5
D: .
CDR3: CASSYAGRDQPQHF
DNA: TGTGCCAGCAGTTACGCGGGACGAGATCAGCCCCAGCATTTT

V: TRBV29-1
size: .
J: TRBJ2-7
D: TRBD1
CDR3: CSVGPGTGREGQYF
DNA: TGCAGCGTTGGGCCCGGGACAGGGAGGGAGGGGCAGTACTTC

V: TRBV2
size: .
J: TRBJ1-1
D: .
CDR3: CATMGQGWNTEAFF
DNA: TGTGCCACCATGGGTCAGGGTTGGAACACTGAAGCTTTCTTT